The present TCR beta chain was sequenced within a study of shared clonotypes between healthy human individuals. Study context: Aged between 18 and 49, the donors were two women and three men.

The germline V gene encodes CDR1 LNHNV and CDR2 YYDKDF (reference sequence). V lost 0 bases to trimming and J lost 7 bases, with 12 bases between them. This CDR3 has 14 amino acids. Deep-level running was used for the assay. What was sequenced on ten immunoSEQ deep assay plates was unsorted PBMC DNA. Sequencing used immunoSEQ multiplex PCR; TCRdb keeps in-frame clones, though not all of them. The sample has roughly 500,000 clones; about 72% are singletons. This chain connects TRBV15 to TRBJ1-1, with D possibly TRBD1 on 5 matching bases. The sample consisted of PBMCs. This TCR came from a woman aged 40 to 50 in good health. Some clones in this sample may be carry-over from other donors' samples. CDR3 bases: TGTGCCACCAGCAGAGATCTGGGGGGGGATGAAGCTTTCTTT. Translation: CATSRDLGGDEAFF. The full variable domain, completed using reference TRBV15 and TRBJ1-1, is DAMVIQNPRYQVTQFGKPVTLSCSQTLNHNVMYWYQQKSSQAPKLLFHYYDKDFNNEADTPDNFQSRRPNTSFCFLDIRSPGLGDTAMYLCATSRDLGGDEAFFGQGTRLTVV.